The next 8 T cell receptor beta chains were all read from a single sample in a study of blood T cells in healthy people across ages. Together with a sample-barcoded 5' primer, a J-beta primer mix was included in a second PCR lasting about 6 to 11 cycles. TCRdb processed the 5' RACE reads anew with MiXCR; each CDR3 protein has one entry. Here the sample spans hundreds of thousands of distinct CDR3 sequences, more than 35% being singletons. The sample consisted of blood. Receptors were obtained from a man older than 75 in good health.

A remark on this clonotype: A much larger clone sits a single nucleotide away, making a read error possible. The chain couples TRBV10-3 to TRBJ2-4; 8 positions match TRBD1. J lost 1 base, V lost 8 bases, and 10 bases had no gene match. Germline loops: CDR1 ENHRY, CDR2 SYGVKD. The CDR3 length is 16 residues. DNA of the CDR3: TGTGCCATCGGGCTGACAGGGGCTTCGGCCAAAAACATTCAGTACTTC. It codes for CAIGLTGASAKNIQYF.

In the case of this clonotype: A single base separates this from a much larger clone, so it may be a read error. The chain has TRBV6-1 and TRBJ2-7, with 7 bases lining up with TRBD1. V lost 7 bases and J lost 3; bases outside the gene matches: 6. CDR1 is MNHNS, CDR2 SASEGT, per germline. CDR3 length: 13 residues. The chain's CDR3 is CASMRGQVYEQYF. In DNA, the CDR3 is TGTGCCAGCATGAGGGGGCAGGTCTACGAGCAGTACTTC.

This sequence joins TRBV29-1 and TRBJ2-1; 7 bases are a match to TRBD2. CDR1 and CDR2 from the germline V gene are SQVTM and ANQGSEA. V gave up 6 bases and J gave up 0 bases; unmatched junction bases: 5. This CDR3 has 14 amino acids. The DNA of the CDR3 is TGCAGCGTCCTTAGCGGGTTCTCCTACAATGAGCAGTTCTTC. This translates into CSVLSGFSYNEQFF.

The rearrangement joins TRBV25-1 to TRBJ1-2, with D unresolved. Germline CDR1 reads MGHDK; CDR2 reads SYGVNS. The CDR3 covers 14 residues. Trimming removed 2 bases at V and 8 bases at J, with 15 bases between. In nucleotides, the CDR3 is TGTGCCAGCAGTGAAGTCGGAGACTGGTCCGGCTACACCTTC. The encoded protein is CASSEVGDWSGYTF.

The chain is built from TRBV29-1 and TRBJ2-1, with 13 bases aligning to TRBD2. Germline CDR1 reads SQVTM; CDR2 reads ANQGSEA. J lost 7 bases, V lost 3 bases, and 9 bases had no gene match. CDR3 length: 16 amino acids. This CDR3 is CSVDPTSGRAKNEQFF. DNA for the CDR3: TGCAGCGTTGACCCCACTAGCGGGAGGGCCAAAAATGAGCAGTTCTTC.

This clonotype has at least ten counts. The CDR3 region has the DNA TGCAGCGTTGTCGGCGGGAGGGCAGATACGCAGTATTTT. It encodes CSVVGGRADTQYF. This chain links TRBV29-1 with TRBJ2-3, with TRBD2 matching over 9 bases. V lost 4 bases, J lost 4 bases, and 3 bases stayed unmatched. Per the germline V gene, CDR1 is SQVTM and CDR2 is ANQGSEA. The CDR3 has 13 amino acids.

CDR3 sequence reads: CASSWERRNEQFF. CDR3 DNA: TGTGCCAGCAGCTGGGAGCGACGCAATGAGCAGTTCTTC. The V gene is TRBV7-3, the J gene TRBJ2-1; D is possibly TRBD2 (5 bases). Germline CDR1 is SGHTA and CDR2 is FQGTGA. This CDR3 spans 13 amino acids. Trimming took 4 bases from V and 6 from J, leaving 10 bases between them.

The rearrangement links TRBV7-2 to TRBJ1-5; TRBD1 might be the D (6 bases). With 2 bases removed from V and 0 bases from J, the gap between germline ends came to 17 bases. The CDR3 totals 18 residues. Germline V CDR1 and CDR2: SGHTA, FQGNSA. CDR3 sequence reads: CASSLRAGGTYSNQPQHF. The CDR3 DNA reads as TGTGCCAGCAGCTTACGGGCGGGGGGCACTTATAGCAATCAGCCCCAGCATTTT.